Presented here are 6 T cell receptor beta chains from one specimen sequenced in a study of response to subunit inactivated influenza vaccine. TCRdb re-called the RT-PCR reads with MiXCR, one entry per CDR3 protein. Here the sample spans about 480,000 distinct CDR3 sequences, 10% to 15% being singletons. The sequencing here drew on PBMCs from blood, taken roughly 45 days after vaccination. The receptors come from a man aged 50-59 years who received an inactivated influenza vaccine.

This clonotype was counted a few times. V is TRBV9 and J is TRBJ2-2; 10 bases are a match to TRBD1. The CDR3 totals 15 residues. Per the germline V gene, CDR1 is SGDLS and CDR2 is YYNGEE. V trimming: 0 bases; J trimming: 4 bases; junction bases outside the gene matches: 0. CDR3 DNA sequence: TGTGCCAGCAGCGTAGGGGACAGGGGCACCGGGGAGCTGTTTTTT. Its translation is CASSVGDRGTGELFF. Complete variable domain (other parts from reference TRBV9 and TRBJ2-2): DSGVTQTPKHLITATGQRVTLRCSPRSGDLSVYWYQQSLDQGLQFLIQYYNGEERAKGNILERFSAQQFPDLHSELNLSSLELGDSALYFCASSVGDRGTGELFFGEGSRLTVL.

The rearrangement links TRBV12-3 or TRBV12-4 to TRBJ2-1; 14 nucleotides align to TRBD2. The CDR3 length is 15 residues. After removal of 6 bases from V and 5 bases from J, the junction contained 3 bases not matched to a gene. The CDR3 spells CASRRGLAGDNEQFF. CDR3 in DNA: TGTGCCAGCAGACGGGGACTAGCGGGGGACAATGAGCAGTTCTTC.

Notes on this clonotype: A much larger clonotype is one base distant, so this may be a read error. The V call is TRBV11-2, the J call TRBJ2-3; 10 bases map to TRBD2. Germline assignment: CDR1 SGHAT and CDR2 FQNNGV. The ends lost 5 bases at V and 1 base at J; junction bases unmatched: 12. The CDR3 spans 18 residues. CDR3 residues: CASSASGRAHTGTDTQYF. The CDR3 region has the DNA TGTGCCAGCAGCGCAAGCGGGAGGGCCCATACCGGCACAGATACGCAGTATTTT.

The CDR3 nucleotides read TGTGCCCCCCCGGCTGGGCTTTATAGCTCCTACAATGAGCAGTTCTTC. Its translation: CAPPAGLYSSYNEQFF. The chain is built from TRBV12-2 and TRBJ2-1; the table's D call TRBD1 went unverified against the DNA. TRBV12-2 is flagged as a pseudogene. This CDR3 is 16 amino acids long.

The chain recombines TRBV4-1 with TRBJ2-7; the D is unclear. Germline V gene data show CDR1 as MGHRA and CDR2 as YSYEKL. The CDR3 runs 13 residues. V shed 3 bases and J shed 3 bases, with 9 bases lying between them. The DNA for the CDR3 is TGCGCCAGCAGCCATCTGGACGGCTACGAGCAGTACTTC. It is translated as CASSHLDGYEQYF.

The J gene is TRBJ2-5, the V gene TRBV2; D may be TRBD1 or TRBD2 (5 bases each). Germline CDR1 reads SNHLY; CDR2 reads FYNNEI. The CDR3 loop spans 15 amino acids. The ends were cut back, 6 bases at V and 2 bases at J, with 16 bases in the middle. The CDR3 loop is CASSRQRIPQETQYF. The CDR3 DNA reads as TGTGCCAGCAGCCGACAGCGGATTCCTCAAGAGACCCAGTACTTC.